This note documents a single T cell receptor (beta chain) sequence. These data belong to a study of blood T cell repertoires in COVID-19. Per the authors' pipeline: From reference gene primer amplification, estimates of nucleated cell counts were derived. Some clones are missing from TCRdb's copy, which holds only in-frame ones; the method was immunoSEQ multiplex PCR. V, J and clone size were drawn from that table, and D and trimming were deduced from the DNA. The sample records about 290,000 clones, under 90% being singletons. During active infection, Seattle patients enrolled and were then monitored through disease. Looked up from germline, CDR1 is SGHRS and CDR2 is YFSETQ. The CDR3 extends over 14 amino acids. Trimming removed 3 bases from V and 0 bases from J, with 9 bases in between.

This chain connects TRBV5-1 to TRBJ1-1; D not certain. The TCR was taken from a woman in her thirties with COVID-19, enrolled during active disease. Specimen: peripheral blood. The CDR3 is CASSSTNMNTEAFF. The CDR3 nucleotides are TGCGCCAGCAGCTCAACGAACATGAACACTGAAGCTTTCTTT.